This T cell receptor beta chain was sequenced during a study of OX40 agonist ivuxolimab in advanced cancers. Overall study findings and caveats: Some nonresponders also had low normalized T-cell clonal expansion.

CDR1 MGHRA and CDR2 YSYEKL come from the germline V gene. J gave up 4 bases and V 0 bases, and 11 bases lay outside the gene matches. The CDR3 is 18 amino acids. TCRdb's copy holds only in-frame clones and misses some; the assay was immunoSEQ multiplex PCR. Seen here are under 95,000 clones, more than 80% observed once, and the top ten hold about 9%. In this sample, this clone turned up once. The antigen is undetermined. J is TRBJ1-2 and V is TRBV4-1; the match to TRBD1 covers 10 bases. This TCR was sampled from an adult with an advanced solid tumor such as melanoma, head and neck, liver or kidney cancer. Material: CD4+ or CD8+ T cells sorted from blood, obtained in a trial of the OX40 agonist ivuxolimab. This chain's CDR3 is CASSQDWGQGFASYGYTF. The CDR3 DNA follows: TGCGCCAGCAGCCAAGATTGGGGACAGGGGTTCGCGAGCTATGGCTACACCTTC.